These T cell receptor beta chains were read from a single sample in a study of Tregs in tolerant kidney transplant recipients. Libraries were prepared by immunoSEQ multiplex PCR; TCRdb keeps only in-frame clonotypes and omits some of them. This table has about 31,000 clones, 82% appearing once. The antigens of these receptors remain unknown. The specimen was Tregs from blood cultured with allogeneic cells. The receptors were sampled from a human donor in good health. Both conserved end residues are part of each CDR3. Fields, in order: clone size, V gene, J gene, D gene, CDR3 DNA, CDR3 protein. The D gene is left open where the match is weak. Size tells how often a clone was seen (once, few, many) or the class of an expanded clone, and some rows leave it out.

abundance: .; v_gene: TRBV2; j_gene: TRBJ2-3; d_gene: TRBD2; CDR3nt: TGTGCCAGCAGTGAAAGTCCCCTAGCGGGGGGGTCAGATACGCAGTATTTT; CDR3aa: CASSESPLAGGSDTQYF
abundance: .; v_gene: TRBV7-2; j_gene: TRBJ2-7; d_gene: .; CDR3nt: TGTGCCAGCAGCTTAGATTCGTCCTCCTACGAGCAGTACTTC; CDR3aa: CASSLDSSSYEQYF
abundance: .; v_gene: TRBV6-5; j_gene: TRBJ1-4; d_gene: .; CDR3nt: TGTGCCAGCAGTTACTCGATTGACGCTGGAAAACTGTTTTTT; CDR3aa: CASSYSIDAGKLFF
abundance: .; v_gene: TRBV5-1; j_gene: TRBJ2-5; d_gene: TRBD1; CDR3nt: TGCGCCAGCAGCCAGGGGACAGAAGAGACCCAGTACTTC; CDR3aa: CASSQGTEETQYF
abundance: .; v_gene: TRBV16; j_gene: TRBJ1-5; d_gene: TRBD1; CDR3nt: TGTGCCAGCAGCCAATCCTTGACAGGGGGGCATGGTCAGCCCCAGCATTTT; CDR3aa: CASSQSLTGGHGQPQHF
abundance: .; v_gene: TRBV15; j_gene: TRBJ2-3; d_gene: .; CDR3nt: TGTGCCACCAGCCTGAGAGATACGCAGTATTTT; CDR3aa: CATSLRDTQYF
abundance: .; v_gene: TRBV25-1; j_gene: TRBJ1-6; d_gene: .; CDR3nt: TGTGCCAGCAGTGAACTTGGGCCTTCACCCCTCCACTTT; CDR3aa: CASSELGPSPLHF
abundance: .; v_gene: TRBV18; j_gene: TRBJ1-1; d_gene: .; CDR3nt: TGTGCCAGCTCACCGGAGGGAGCGGGGACTGAAGCTTTCTTT; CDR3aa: CASSPEGAGTEAFF
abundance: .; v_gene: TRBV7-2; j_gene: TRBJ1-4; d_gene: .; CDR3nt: TGTGCCAGCAGCTTATCTCCTCCGGGCTTTAATGAAAAACTGTTTTTT; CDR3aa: CASSLSPPGFNEKLFF
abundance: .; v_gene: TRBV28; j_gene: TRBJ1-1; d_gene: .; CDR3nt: TGTGCCAGCGGCGGGGCCGGGCTTGGGACTGAAGCTTTCTTT; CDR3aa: CASGGAGLGTEAFF
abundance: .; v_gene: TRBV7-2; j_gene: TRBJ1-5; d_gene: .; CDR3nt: TGTGCCAGCAGCTTAGCACAGGGCAGCAATCAGCCCCAGCATTTT; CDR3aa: CASSLAQGSNQPQHF
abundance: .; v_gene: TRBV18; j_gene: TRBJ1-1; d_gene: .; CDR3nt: TGTGCCAGCTCACCCCTAGCGGGGCACGGCACTGAAGCTTTCTTT; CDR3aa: CASSPLAGHGTEAFF
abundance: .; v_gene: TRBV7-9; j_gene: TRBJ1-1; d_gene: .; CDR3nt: TGTGCCAGCAGCCGAACGGGGGTGAACACTGAAGCTTTCTTT; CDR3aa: CASSRTGVNTEAFF
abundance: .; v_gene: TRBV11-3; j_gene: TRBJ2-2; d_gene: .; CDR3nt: TGTGCCAGCAGCTTAGGGGGGATAAACACCGGGGAGCTGTTTTTT; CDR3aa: CASSLGGINTGELFF
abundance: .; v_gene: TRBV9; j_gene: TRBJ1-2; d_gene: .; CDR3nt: TGTGCCAGCAGCGGGGCCCACAGGGTTGATGGCTACACCTTC; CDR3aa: CASSGAHRVDGYTF
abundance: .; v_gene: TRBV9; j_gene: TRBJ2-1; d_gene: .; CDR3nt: TGTGCCAGCAGCGTAGAGGGGAGCTCCAATGAGCAGTTCTTC; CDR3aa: CASSVEGSSNEQFF
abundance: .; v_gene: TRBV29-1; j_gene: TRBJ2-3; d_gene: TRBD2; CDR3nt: TGCAGCGTTGGGGGCCCAGCGGGAGCTAGTGATACGCAGTATTTT; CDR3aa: CSVGGPAGASDTQYF
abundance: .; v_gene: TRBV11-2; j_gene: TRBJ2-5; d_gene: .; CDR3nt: TGTGCCAGCAGCTACGGACCCAACCAAGAGACCCAGTACTTC; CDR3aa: CASSYGPNQETQYF
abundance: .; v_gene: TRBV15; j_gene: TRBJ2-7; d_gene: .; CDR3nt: TGTGCCACCCGAACCCCCAGGAGGGAGCAGTACTTC; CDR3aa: CATRTPRREQYF
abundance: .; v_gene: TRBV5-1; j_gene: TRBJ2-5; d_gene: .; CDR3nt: TGCGCCAGCAGCTTGCGGCCGGACGGGGGGACCCAGTACTTC; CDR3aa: CASSLRPDGGTQYF
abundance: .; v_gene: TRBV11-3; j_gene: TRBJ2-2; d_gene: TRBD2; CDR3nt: TGTGCCAGCAGCCCCCTAGCGGGAGCTTACAACACCGGGGAGCTGTTTTTT; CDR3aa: CASSPLAGAYNTGELFF
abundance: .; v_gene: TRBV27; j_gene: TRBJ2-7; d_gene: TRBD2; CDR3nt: TGTGCCAGCAGCTCCCGGGGACTAGCGGGATGGGGCTACGAGCAGTACTTC; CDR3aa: CASSSRGLAGWGYEQYF
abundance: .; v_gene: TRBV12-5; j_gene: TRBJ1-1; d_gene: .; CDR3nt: TGTGCTAGTGGTCGGAGGAACACTGAAGCTTTCTTT; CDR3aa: CASGRRNTEAFF
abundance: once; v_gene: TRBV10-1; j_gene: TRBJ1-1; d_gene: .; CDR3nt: TGCGCCATCACGATCATGATAGGGGCCCCCGGGGAAGCTTTCTTT; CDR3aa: CAITIMIGAPGEAFF
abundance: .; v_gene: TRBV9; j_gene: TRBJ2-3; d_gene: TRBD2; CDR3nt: TGTGCCAGCAGCTTCGGAGACGGGGGGACGCAGTATTTT; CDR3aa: CASSFGDGGTQYF
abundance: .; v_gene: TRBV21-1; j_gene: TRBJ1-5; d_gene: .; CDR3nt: TGTGCCAGCTGGGGACAGGGACAAAATCAGCCCCAGCATTTT; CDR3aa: CASWGQGQNQPQHF
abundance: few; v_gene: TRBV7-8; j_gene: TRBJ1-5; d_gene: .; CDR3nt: TGTGCCAGCAGCTTAAGTTGGCCCCGGGACGGGGCTGCTCCCCAGCATTTT; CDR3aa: CASSLSWPRDGAAPQHF
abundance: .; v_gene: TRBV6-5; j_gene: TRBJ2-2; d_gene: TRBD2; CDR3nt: TGTGCCAGCAGACTAGCGGGAGCGAACACCGGGGAGCTGTTTTTT; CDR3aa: CASRLAGANTGELFF
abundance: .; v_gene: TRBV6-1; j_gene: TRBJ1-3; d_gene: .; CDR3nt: TGTGCCAGCAGTGAATGGGGCAGTCCTGGAAACACCATATATTTT; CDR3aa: CASSEWGSPGNTIYF
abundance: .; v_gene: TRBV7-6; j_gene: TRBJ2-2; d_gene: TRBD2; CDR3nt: TGTGCCAGCAGCAAGAGGGGACTAGTGGGGGAGCTGTTTTTT; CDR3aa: CASSKRGLVGELFF
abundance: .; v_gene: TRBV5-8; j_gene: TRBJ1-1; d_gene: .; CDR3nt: TGTGCCAGCAGCTTGCGCGGGAACACTGAAGCTTTCTTT; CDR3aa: CASSLRGNTEAFF
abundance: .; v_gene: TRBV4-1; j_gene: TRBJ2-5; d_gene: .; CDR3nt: TGCGCCAGCAGCCAAGAGCCCCTCCAAGAGACCCAGTACTTC; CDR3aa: CASSQEPLQETQYF
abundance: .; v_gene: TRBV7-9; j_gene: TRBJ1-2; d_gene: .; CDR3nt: TGTGCCATGGGCGTGGGTATCCATGGCTACACCTTC; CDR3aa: CAMGVGIHGYTF
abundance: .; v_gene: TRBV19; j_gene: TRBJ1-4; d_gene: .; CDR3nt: TGTGCCAGTACACGGGGGCGGGGTGAAAAACTGTTTTTT; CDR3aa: CASTRGRGEKLFF
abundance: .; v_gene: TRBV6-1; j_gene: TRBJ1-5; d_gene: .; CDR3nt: TGTGCCAGCAGGGCGTCGAGCAATCAGCCCCAGCATTTT; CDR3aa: CASRASSNQPQHF
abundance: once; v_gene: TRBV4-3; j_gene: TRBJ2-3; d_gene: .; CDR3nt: TGCGCCAGCAGCCAGAGTCTTAAAAGGACAGATACGCAGTATTTT; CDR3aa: CASSQSLKRTDTQYF
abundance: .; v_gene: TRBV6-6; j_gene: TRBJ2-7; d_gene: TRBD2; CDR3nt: TGTGCCAGCAGTTACGTACTAGCGGGGGGCTACGAGCAGTACTTC; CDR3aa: CASSYVLAGGYEQYF
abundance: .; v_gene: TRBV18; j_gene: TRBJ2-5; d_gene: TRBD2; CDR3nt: TGTGCCAGCTCAAAAGCGGGAGTAAAAGAGACCCAGTACTTC; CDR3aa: CASSKAGVKETQYF
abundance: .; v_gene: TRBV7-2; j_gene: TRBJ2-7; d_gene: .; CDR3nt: TGTGCCAGCAGCTCGAGGGCAGGGAGCTACGAGCAGTACTTC; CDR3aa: CASSSRAGSYEQYF
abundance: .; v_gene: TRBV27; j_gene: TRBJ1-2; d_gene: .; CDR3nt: TGTGCCAGCAGTTCCCGGACAGATAACTATGGCTACACCTTC; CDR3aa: CASSSRTDNYGYTF
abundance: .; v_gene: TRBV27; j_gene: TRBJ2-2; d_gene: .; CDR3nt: TGTGCCAGCATCCCGGGGACACCCTTTTTCACCGGGGAGCTGTTTTTT; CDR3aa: CASIPGTPFFTGELFF
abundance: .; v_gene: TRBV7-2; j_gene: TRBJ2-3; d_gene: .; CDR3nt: TGTGCCAGCAGCACCACAGATACGCAGTATTTT; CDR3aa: CASSTTDTQYF